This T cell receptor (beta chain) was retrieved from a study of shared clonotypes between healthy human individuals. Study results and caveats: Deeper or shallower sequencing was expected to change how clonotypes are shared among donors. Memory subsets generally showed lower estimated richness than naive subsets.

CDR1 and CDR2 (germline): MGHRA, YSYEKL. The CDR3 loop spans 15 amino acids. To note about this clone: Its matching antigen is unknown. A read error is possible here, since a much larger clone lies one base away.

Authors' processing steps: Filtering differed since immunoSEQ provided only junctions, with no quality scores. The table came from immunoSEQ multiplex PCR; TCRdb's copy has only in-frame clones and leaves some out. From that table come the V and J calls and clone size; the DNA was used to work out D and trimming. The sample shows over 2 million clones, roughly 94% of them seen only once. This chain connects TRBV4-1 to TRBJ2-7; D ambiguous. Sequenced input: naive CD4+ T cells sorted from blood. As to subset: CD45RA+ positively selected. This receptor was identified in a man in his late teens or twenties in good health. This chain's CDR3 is CASSQVPPFNYEQHF. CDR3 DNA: TGCGCCAGCAGCCAAGTTCCGCCGTTTAACTACGAGCAGCACTTC.